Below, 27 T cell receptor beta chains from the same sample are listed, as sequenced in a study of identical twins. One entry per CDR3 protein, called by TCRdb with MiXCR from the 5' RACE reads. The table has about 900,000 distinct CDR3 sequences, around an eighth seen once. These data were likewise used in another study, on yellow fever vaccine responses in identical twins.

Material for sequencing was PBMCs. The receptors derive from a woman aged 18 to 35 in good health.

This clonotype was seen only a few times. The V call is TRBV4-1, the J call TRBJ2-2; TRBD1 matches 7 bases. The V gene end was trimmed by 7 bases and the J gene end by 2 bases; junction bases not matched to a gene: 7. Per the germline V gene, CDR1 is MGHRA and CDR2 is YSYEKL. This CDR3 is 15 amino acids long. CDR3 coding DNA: TGCGCCAGCACGTTGGGGACAGTCAACACCGGGGAGCTGTTTTTT. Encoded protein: CASTLGTVNTGELFF.

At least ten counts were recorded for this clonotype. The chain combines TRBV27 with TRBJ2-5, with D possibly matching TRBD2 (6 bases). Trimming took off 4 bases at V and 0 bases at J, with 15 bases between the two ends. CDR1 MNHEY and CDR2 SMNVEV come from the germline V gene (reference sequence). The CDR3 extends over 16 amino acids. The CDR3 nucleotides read TGTGCCAGCAGTTCCCGTTCCGGGGAGGACCAAGAGACCCAGTACTTC. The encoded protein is CASSSRSGEDQETQYF.

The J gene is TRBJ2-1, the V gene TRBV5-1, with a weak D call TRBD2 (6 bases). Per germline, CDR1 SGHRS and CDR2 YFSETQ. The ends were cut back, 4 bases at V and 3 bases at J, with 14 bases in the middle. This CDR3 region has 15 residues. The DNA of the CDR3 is TGCGCCAGCAGCCCGACGGGACTCCTCTACAATGAGCAGTTCTTC. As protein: CASSPTGLLYNEQFF.

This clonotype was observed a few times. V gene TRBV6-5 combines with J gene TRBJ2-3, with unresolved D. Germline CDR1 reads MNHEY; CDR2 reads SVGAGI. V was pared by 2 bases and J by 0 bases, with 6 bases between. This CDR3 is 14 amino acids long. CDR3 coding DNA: TGTGCCAGCAGTTACGCCTATAGCACAGATACGCAGTATTTT. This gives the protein CASSYAYSTDTQYF.

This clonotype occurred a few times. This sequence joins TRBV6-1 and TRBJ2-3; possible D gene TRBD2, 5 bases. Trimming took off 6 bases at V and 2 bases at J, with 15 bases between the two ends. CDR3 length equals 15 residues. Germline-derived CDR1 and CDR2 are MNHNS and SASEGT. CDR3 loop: CASSRADGPTDTQYF. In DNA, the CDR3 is TGTGCCAGCAGCCGAGCGGACGGGCCCACAGATACGCAGTATTTT.

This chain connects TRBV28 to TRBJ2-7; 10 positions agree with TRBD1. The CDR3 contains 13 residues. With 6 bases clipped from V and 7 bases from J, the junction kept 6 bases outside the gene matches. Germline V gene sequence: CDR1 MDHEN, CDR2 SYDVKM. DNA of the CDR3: TGTGCCAGCAGACGGGACAGGGGATGGGAGCAGTACTTC. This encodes CASRRDRGWEQYF.

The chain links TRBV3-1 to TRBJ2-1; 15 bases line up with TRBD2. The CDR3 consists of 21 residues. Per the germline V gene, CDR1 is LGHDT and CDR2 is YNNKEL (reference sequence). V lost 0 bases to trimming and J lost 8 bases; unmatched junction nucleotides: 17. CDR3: CASSQDWGTSGGTLPLDEQFF. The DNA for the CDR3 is TGTGCCAGCAGCCAAGATTGGGGGACTAGCGGGGGGACACTCCCCCTTGATGAGCAGTTCTTC.

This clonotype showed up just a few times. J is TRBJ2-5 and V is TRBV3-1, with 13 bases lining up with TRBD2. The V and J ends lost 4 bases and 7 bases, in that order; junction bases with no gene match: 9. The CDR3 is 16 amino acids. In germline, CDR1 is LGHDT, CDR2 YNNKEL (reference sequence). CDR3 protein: CASSLGTSGVRGTQYF. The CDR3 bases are TGTGCCAGCAGCCTGGGGACTAGCGGGGTCCGGGGGACCCAGTACTTC.

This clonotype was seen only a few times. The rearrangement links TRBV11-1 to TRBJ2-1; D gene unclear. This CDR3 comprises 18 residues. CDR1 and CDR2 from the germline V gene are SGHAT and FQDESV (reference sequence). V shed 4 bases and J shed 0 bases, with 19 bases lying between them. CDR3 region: CASSSPTQAPSSYNEQFF. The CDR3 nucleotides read TGTGCCAGCAGCTCACCGACTCAGGCTCCTAGCTCCTACAATGAGCAGTTCTTC.

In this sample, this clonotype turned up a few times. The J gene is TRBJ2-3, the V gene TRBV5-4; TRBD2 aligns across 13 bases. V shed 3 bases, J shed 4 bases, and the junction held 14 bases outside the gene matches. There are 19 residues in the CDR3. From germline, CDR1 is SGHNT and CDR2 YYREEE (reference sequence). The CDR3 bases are TGTGCCAGCAGCTACGGACAGGGCCTTACTAGCGGGGGGGCAGATACGCAGTATTTT. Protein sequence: CASSYGQGLTSGGADTQYF.

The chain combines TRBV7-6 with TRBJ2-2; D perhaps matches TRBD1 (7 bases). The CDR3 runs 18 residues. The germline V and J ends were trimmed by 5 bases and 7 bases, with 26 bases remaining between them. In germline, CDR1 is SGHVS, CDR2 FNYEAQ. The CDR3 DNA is TGTGCCAGCAGCCCCTCACAGGGGTGGAGGGGGCCTGGCGGGGAGCTGTTTTTT. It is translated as CASSPSQGWRGPGGELFF.

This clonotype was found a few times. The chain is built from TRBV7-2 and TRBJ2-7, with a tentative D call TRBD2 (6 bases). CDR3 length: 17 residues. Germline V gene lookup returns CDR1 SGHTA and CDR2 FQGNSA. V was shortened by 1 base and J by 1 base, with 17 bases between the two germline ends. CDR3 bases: TGTGCCAGCAGCTTAGTAGGTTCTGGGACTCTGTCCTACGAGCAGTACGTC. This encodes CASSLVGSGTLSYEQYV.

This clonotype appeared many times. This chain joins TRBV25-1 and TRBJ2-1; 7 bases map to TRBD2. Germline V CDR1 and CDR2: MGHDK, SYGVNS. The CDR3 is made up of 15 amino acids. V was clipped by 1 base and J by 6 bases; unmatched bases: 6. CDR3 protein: CASSELRGGANEQFF. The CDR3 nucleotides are TGTGCCAGCAGTGAATTAAGGGGAGGGGCCAATGAGCAGTTCTTC.

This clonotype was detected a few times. CDR3 sequence (DNA): TGTGCCAGCAGCCACAAGCGGGAGGGCCTCGATGAGCAGTTCTTC. Residues: CASSHKREGLDEQFF. V usage is TRBV7-9 and J usage is TRBJ2-1, with 10 bases lining up with TRBD2. The germline CDR1 and CDR2 sequences are SEHNR and FQNEAQ (reference sequence). This CDR3 has 15 residues. Unmatched junction bases numbered 9, after V lost 5 bases and J lost 8 bases. Full variable domain (remainder filled in from reference TRBV7-9 and TRBJ2-1): DTGVSQNPRHKITKRGQNVTFRCDPISEHNRLYWYRQTLGQGPEFLTYFQNEAQLEKSRLLSDRFSAERPKGSFSTLEIQRTEQGDSAMYLCASSHKREGLDEQFFGPGTRLTVL.

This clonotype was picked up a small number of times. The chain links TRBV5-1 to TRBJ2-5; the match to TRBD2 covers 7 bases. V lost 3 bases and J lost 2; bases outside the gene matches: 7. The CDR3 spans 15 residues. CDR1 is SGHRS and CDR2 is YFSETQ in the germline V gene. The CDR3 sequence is CASSSGLPLQETQYF. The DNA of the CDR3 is TGCGCCAGCAGCTCGGGACTACCCCTGCAAGAGACCCAGTACTTC.

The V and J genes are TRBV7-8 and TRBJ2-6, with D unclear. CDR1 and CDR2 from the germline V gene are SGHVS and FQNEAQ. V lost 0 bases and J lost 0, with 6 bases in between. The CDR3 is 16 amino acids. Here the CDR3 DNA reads TGTGCCAGCAGCTTAGCGGCAGTCTCTGGGGCCAACGTCCTGACTTTC. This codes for CASSLAAVSGANVLTF. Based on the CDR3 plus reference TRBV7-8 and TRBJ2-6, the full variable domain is GAGVSQSPRYKVAKRGQDVALRCDPISGHVSLFWYQQALGQGPEFLTYFQNEAQLDKSGLPSDRFFAERPEGSVSTLKIQRTQQEDSAVYLCASSLAAVSGANVLTFGAGSRLTVL.

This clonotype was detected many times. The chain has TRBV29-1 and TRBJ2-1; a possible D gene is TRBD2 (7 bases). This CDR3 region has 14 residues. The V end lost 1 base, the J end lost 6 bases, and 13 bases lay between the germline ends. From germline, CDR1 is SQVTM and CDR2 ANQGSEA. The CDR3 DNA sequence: TGCAGCGTTGAAGTTGCGGGGGCAGGCAATGAGCAGTTCTTC. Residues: CSVEVAGAGNEQFF.

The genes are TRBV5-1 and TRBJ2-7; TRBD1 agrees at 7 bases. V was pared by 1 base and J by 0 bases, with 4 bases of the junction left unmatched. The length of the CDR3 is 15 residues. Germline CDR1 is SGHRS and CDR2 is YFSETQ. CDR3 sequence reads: CASSLPGTASYEQYF. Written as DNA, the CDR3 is TGCGCCAGCAGCTTGCCCGGGACAGCCTCCTACGAGCAGTACTTC.

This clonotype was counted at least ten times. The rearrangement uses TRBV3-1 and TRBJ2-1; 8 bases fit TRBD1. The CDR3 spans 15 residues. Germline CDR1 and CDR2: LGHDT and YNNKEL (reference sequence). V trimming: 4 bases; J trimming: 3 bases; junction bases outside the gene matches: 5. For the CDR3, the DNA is TGTGCCAGCAGCCGTGCAGGACAGGGCTACAATGAGCAGTTCTTC. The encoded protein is CASSRAGQGYNEQFF.

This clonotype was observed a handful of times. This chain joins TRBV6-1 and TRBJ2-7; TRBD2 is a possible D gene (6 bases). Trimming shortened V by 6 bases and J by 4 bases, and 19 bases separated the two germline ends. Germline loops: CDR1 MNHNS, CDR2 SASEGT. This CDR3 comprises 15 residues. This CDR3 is CASRDWASVGYEQYF. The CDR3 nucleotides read TGTGCCAGCAGGGATTGGGCTAGCGTAGGGTACGAGCAGTACTTC.

CDR3 region: CASSQEEGTGYEQYF. In DNA, the CDR3 is TGCGCCAGCAGCCAAGAAGAGGGGACTGGGTACGAGCAGTACTTC. This chain connects TRBV4-1 to TRBJ2-7, with D possibly matching TRBD2 (6 bases). With 0 bases removed from V and 4 bases from J, the gap between germline ends came to 13 bases. CDR3 length: 15 amino acids. Germline V gene data show CDR1 as MGHRA and CDR2 as YSYEKL.

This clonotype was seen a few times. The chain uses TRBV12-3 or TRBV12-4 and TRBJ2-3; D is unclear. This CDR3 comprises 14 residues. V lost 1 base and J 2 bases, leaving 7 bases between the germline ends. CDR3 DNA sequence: TGTGCCAGCAGTTTAGGGACGGTCACAGATACGCAGTATTTT. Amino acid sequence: CASSLGTVTDTQYF.

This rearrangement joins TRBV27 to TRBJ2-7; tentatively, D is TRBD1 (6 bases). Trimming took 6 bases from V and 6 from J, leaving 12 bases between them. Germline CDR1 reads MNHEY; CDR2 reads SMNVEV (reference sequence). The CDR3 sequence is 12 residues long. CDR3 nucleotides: TGTGCCAGCAGCTCGGCCAGGGGCGAGCAGTACTTC. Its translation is CASSSARGEQYF.

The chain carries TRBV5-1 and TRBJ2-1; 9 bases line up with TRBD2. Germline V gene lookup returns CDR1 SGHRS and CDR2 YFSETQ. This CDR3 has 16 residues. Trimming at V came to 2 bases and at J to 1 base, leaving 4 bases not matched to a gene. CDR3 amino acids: CASSFSGGRSYNEQFF. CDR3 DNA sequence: TGCGCCAGCAGCTTCAGCGGGGGGAGATCCTACAATGAGCAGTTCTTC.

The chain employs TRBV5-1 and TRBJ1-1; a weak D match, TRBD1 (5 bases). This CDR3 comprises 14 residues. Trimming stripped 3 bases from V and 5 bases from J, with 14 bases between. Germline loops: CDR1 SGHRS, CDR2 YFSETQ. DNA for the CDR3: TGCGCCAGCAGCTCCGACGGGGGGAGGACTGAAGCTTTCTTT. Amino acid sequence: CASSSDGGRTEAFF. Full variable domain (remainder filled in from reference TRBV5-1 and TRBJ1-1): KAGVTQTPRYLIKTRGQQVTLSCSPISGHRSVSWYQQTPGQGLQFLFEYFSETQRNKGNFPGRFSGRQFSNSRSEMNVSTLELGDSALYLCASSSDGGRTEAFFGQGTRLTVV.

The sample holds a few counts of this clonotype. CDR3 nucleotide sequence: TGTGCCAGCAGTCATAGCGGGGGCTTCTACAATGAGCAGTTCTTC. Translating gives CASSHSGGFYNEQFF. The rearrangement links TRBV12-3 or TRBV12-4 to TRBJ2-1; 9 bases map to TRBD2. The trim removed 5 bases at V and 3 bases at J, leaving 5 bases unmatched. The CDR3 is made up of 15 amino acids.

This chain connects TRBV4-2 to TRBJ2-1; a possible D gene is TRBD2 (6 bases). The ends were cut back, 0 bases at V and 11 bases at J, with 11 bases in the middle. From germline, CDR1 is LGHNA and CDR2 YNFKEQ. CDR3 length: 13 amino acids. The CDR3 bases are TGTGCCAGCAGCCAAGATAGGGGACTTAAGCAGTTCTTC. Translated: CASSQDRGLKQFF.